This T cell receptor beta chain was sequenced in a study of T cell responses to AZD1222 COVID-19 vaccine. Study-wide results and limits: A rise in Spike-specific TCR breadth and depth followed two AZD1222 doses. After the peak T cell response, and only then, were repertoires sampled.

The CDR3 is 15 residues long. V trimming: 1 base; J trimming: 5 bases; junction bases outside the gene matches: 8. From germline, CDR1 is GTSNPN and CDR2 SVGIG (reference sequence). Sequencing was performed with immunoSEQ multiplex PCR; in TCRdb, only in-frame clones are kept and a portion is missing. Altogether 120,000 or so clones are present, roughly 87% being singletons, with the ten largest covering roughly a tenth. For this clone: Its antigen is undetermined.

The chain carries TRBV30 and TRBJ1-1; the match to TRBD1 covers 9 bases. The specimen comprised peripheral blood, sampled on day 0 of AZD1222 vaccination. This TCR derives from an adult in good health. The DNA for the CDR3 is TGTGCCTGGAGTGGCCGGACAGGGGCGGGGACTGAAGCTTTCTTT. Amino acid sequence: CAWSGRTGAGTEAFF.